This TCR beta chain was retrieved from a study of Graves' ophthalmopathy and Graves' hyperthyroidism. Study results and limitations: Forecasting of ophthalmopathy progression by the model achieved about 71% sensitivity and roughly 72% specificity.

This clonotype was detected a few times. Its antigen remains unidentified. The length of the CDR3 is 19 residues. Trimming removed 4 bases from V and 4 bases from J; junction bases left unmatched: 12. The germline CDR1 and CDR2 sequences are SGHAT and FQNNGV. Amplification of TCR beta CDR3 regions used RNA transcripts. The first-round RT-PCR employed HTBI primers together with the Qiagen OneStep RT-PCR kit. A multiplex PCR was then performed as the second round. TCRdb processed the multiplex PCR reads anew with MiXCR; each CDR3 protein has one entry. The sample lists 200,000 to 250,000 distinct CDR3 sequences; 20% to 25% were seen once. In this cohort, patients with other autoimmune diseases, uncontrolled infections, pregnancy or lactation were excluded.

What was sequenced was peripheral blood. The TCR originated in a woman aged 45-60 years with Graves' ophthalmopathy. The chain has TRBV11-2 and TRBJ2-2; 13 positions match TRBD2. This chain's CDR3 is CASSYDGLAGEGGTGELFF. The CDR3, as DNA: TGTGCCAGCAGCTACGACGGACTAGCGGGAGAAGGAGGCACCGGGGAGCTGTTTTTT.